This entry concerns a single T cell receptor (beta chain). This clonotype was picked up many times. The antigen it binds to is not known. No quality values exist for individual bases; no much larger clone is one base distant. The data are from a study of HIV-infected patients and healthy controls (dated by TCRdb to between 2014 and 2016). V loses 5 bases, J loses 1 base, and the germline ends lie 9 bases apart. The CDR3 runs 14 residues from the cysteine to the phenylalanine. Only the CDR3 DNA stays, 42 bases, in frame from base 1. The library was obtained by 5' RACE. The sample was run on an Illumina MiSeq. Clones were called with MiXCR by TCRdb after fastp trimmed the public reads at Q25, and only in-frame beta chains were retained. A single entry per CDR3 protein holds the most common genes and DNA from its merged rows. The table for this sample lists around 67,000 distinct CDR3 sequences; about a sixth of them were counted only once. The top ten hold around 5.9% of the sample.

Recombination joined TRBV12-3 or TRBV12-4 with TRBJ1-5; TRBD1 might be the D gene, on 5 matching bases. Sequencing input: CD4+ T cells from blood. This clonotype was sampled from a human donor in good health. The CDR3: CASSTGGSNQPQHF. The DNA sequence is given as TGTGCCAGCAGTACCGGGGGGAGCAATCAGCCCCAGCATTTT.